These 18 T cell receptor beta chains were sequenced from one sample in a study of T-cell reconstitution after alpha-beta-depleted transplantation in children. Preparation of the TCRbeta library was carried out with unique molecular identifiers. TCRdb reprocessed the PCR reads via MiXCR and lists one record per CDR3 protein. This table has more than 200,000 distinct CDR3 sequences, roughly a quarter appearing once. The sample in question was PBMCs, mostly from graft donor cells, obtained 360 days after TCRalphabeta/CD19-depleted stem cell transplant. These receptor sequences come from a female patient under 10 years old who had a stem cell transplant for congenital amegakaryocytic thrombocytopenia, so the T cells may come from the graft donor.

The chain joins TRBV4-1 to TRBJ1-3, with no clear D. V lost 5 bases and J lost 1, with 15 bases in between. Looked up from germline, CDR1 is MGHRA and CDR2 is YSYEKL. The length of the CDR3 is 16 residues. In DNA, the CDR3 is TGCGCCAGCAGCGTCGTTCAGGCGGATTCTGGAAACACCATATATTTT. This translates into CASSVVQADSGNTIYF.

The chain combines TRBV3-1 with TRBJ2-7, with 11 nucleotides matching TRBD2. V lost 2 bases and J lost 5; bases outside the gene matches: 5. This CDR3 is built from 15 residues. The germline gives CDR1 LGHDT, CDR2 YNNKEL (reference sequence). The DNA for the CDR3 is TGTGCCAGCAGCCAATTAGCGGGGGGGATCCACGAGCAGTACTTC. Protein: CASSQLAGGIHEQYF.

V usage is TRBV4-2 and J usage is TRBJ2-1, with D hard to call. From germline, CDR1 is LGHNA and CDR2 YNFKEQ. The CDR3 loop spans 13 amino acids. V gave up 1 base and J gave up 5 bases, with 6 bases separating them. The DNA of the CDR3 is TGTGCCAGCAGCCAAGGGTTGGACAATGAGCAGTTCTTC. Translated, it gives CASSQGLDNEQFF.

This clonotype was found many times. The chain combines TRBV4-1 with TRBJ1-2; D gene ambiguous. V was pared by 0 bases and J by 4 bases, with 12 bases between. The CDR3 length is 15 residues. Germline values: CDR1 MGHRA, CDR2 YSYEKL. The CDR3 DNA reads TGCGCCAGCAGCCAAGATATTGTGGGGTTCTATGGCTACACCTTC. Translation: CASSQDIVGFYGYTF.

V gene TRBV12-3 or TRBV12-4 combines with J gene TRBJ2-2, with a possible D match to TRBD1 (6 bases). The V end lost 5 bases, the J end lost 5 bases, and 9 bases lay between the germline ends. The CDR3 extends over 13 amino acids. The CDR3 loop is CASSGGATGELFF. DNA of the CDR3: TGTGCCAGCAGTGGGGGCGCAACCGGGGAGCTGTTTTTT.

This clonotype was recorded a few times. The rearrangement links TRBV5-1 to TRBJ2-3; TRBD1 is a possible D gene (6 bases). Looked up from germline, CDR1 is SGHRS and CDR2 is YFSETQ. CDR3 length: 17 residues. Trimming left V 4 bases short and J 0 bases short, with 18 bases between. The CDR3 coding sequence is TGCGCCAGCAGCCCTGGCCCAGGGGACCCTAGCACAGATACGCAGTATTTT. Translation: CASSPGPGDPSTDTQYF.

The chain carries TRBV5-1 and TRBJ2-3, with D hard to call. Per germline, CDR1 SGHRS and CDR2 YFSETQ. The V end was cut by 5 bases, the J end by 0 bases, with 13 bases between. CDR3 size: 15 residues. The DNA for the CDR3 is TGCGCCAGCAGGGAAACGGGTAGAAGCACAGATACGCAGTATTTT. Translation gives CASRETGRSTDTQYF.

Only a few counts were recorded for this clonotype. The J gene is TRBJ2-5, the V gene TRBV15; 7 bases fit TRBD1. The V gene end was trimmed by 4 bases and the J gene end by 5 bases; junction bases not matched to a gene: 10. CDR1 is LNHNV and CDR2 is YYDKDF in the germline V gene (reference sequence). The CDR3 loop spans 15 amino acids. The CDR3 DNA is TGTGCCACCAGCACCAACAGGGGCCGGCGGGAGACCCAGTACTTC. It encodes CATSTNRGRRETQYF.

CDR3 sequence (DNA): TGTGCCAGCAGTGCTTTCCTGCAAGATTATAGCAATCAGCCCCAGCATTTT. It is translated as CASSAFLQDYSNQPQHF. The rearrangement links TRBV2 to TRBJ1-5; the D is unclear. Trimming removed 4 bases from V and 0 bases from J, with 16 bases in between. Germline V gene data show CDR1 as SNHLY and CDR2 as FYNNEI. This CDR3 spans 17 amino acids. The full variable domain, completed using reference TRBV2 and TRBJ1-5, is EPEVTQTPSHQVTQMGQEVILRCVPISNHLYFYWYRQILGQKVEFLVSFYNNEISEKSEIFDDQFSVERPDGSNFTLKIRSTKLEDSAMYFCASSAFLQDYSNQPQHFGDGTRLSIL.

The CDR3 protein is CASTLGGGRTEAFF. CDR3 DNA: TGTGCCAGCACCCTGGGAGGGGGACGAACTGAAGCTTTCTTT. The chain is built from TRBV28 and TRBJ1-1, with D tentatively TRBD1 (6 bases). This CDR3 contains 14 residues. Germline V gives CDR1 MDHEN, CDR2 SYDVKM. V was trimmed by 7 bases and J by 5 bases, leaving 17 bases between them.

This clonotype was observed many times. In DNA, the CDR3 is TGTGCCAGCAGTACCCAGCACACCGGGGAGCTGTTTTTT. This codes for CASSTQHTGELFF. The rearrangement joins TRBV12-3 or TRBV12-4 to TRBJ2-2, with no clear D. V was trimmed by 5 bases and J by 3 bases, leaving 7 bases between them. The CDR3 runs to 13 residues.

In this sample, this clonotype turned up a few times. The chain employs TRBV12-3 or TRBV12-4 and TRBJ2-2, with D possibly TRBD1 on 6 matching bases. This CDR3 comprises 12 residues. The ends were cut back, 6 bases at V and 6 bases at J, with 8 bases in the middle. The CDR3 region has the DNA TGTGCCAGCAGGCAGGGGCCCGGGGAGCTGTTTTTT. This translates into CASRQGPGELFF.

In its sample, this clonotype was seen many times. Here the CDR3 DNA reads TGTGCCAGCAGTTTGACAGAGACCCAGTACTTC. It yields the protein CASSLTETQYF. The chain joins TRBV12-3 or TRBV12-4 to TRBJ2-5; D remains ambiguous. CDR3 size: 11 residues. V was cut by 3 bases and J by 4 bases, with 3 bases left in between.

V usage is TRBV20-1 and J usage is TRBJ2-3; TRBD1 is a possible D gene (5 bases). Germline CDR1 reads DFQATT; CDR2 reads SNEGSKA (reference sequence). This CDR3 contains 14 residues. V lost 3 bases, J lost 2 bases, and 12 bases lay in between. CDR3 in DNA: TGCAGTGCTAGTAGTGGGGCAAACACAGATACGCAGTATTTT. Protein product: CSASSGANTDTQYF.

The chain uses TRBV5-1 and TRBJ1-3, with 9 bases aligning to TRBD1. V lost 0 bases, J lost 7 bases, and 8 bases stayed unmatched. Germline CDR1 is SGHRS and CDR2 is YFSETQ. The CDR3 has 16 residues. CDR3 DNA: TGCGCCAGCAGCTTGGGGGTCGGGACAGGGAAGAACACCATATATTTT. Translation gives CASSLGVGTGKNTIYF.

Many counts were recorded for this clonotype. For the CDR3, the DNA is TGTGCCAGCAGCTGGGACATCTACAATGAGCAGTTCTTC. It yields the protein CASSWDIYNEQFF. The J gene is TRBJ2-1, the V gene TRBV27, with D possibly matching TRBD1 (6 bases). CDR1 and CDR2 (germline): MNHEY, SMNVEV (reference sequence). The CDR3 consists of 13 residues. Trimming cost V 6 bases and J 3 bases, with 9 bases left between them.

The rearrangement joins TRBV4-2 to TRBJ1-5, with TRBD1 matching over 8 bases. Trimming removed 1 base from V and 4 bases from J; junction bases left unmatched: 0. The CDR3 runs to 14 residues. The germline CDR1 and CDR2 sequences are LGHNA and YNFKEQ. In DNA form, the CDR3 reads TGTGCCAGCAGCCAAGGACAGGGGAATCAGCCCCAGCATTTT. Its translation is CASSQGQGNQPQHF.

This clonotype occurred a few times. This CDR3 reads CATSRGQAFGYTF. The CDR3 DNA is TGTGCCACCAGCAGAGGTCAGGCGTTTGGCTACACCTTC. The chain employs TRBV15 and TRBJ1-2; D not certain. CDR3 length: 13 amino acids. Germline values: CDR1 LNHNV, CDR2 YYDKDF (reference sequence). V dropped 1 base and J dropped 7 bases, with 10 bases sitting between them.